The rows below give T cell receptor beta chains drawn from one sample of a study of vaccination and CD4 T cells after COVID-19. These receptors' targets are unknown. Each CDR3 protein is one row after TCRdb ran MiXCR on the PCR reads. The sample lists about 14,000 distinct CDR3 sequences, roughly 50% occurring once. The sequenced sample consisted of CD4+ T cells from blood, cultured in vitro. These receptors all come from a human donor who had recovered from COVID-19. The CDR3 runs from the conserved cysteine through the conserved F or W. A D gene is named only where the DNA matches it firmly. Clone size is stated in some rows and not others, as once, few, many or a class when expanded.

size,J,V,D,DNA,CDR3
-,TRBJ2-2,TRBV5-1,-,TGCGCCAGCAGCATGGTGAACACCGGGGAGCTGTTTTTT,CASSMVNTGELFF
-,TRBJ1-6,TRBV30,TRBD1,TGTGCCTTGGACAGGGGGCTTTCACCCCTCCACTTT,CALDRGLSPLHF
-,TRBJ2-1,TRBV10-2,-,TGCGCCAGCAGTGAACTACTTCTACAAGGGAATGAGCAGTTCTTC,CASSELLLQGNEQFF
-,TRBJ1-1,TRBV7-9,-,TGTGCCAGCAGCTCTTACACTGAAGCTTTCTTT,CASSSYTEAFF
-,TRBJ2-2,TRBV20-1,-,TGCAGTGCTAGGAATCCAGGGACGAACACCGGGGAGCTGTTTTTT,CSARNPGTNTGELFF
-,TRBJ1-2,TRBV4-2,-,TGTGCCAGCAGCCAAGACGGGGCGAACTATGGCTACACCTTC,CASSQDGANYGYTF
-,TRBJ1-5,TRBV6-1,TRBD1,TGTGCCAGCAGTACAGGGGACGGTGATAGCAATCAGCCCCAGCATTTT,CASSTGDGDSNQPQHF
few,TRBJ1-1,TRBV10-3,TRBD1,TGTGCCACCACTAAACAGGGGGAAGGGAGCACTGAAGCTTTCTTT,CATTKQGEGSTEAFF
few,TRBJ1-1,TRBV12-3/TRBV12-4,-,TGTGCCAGCAGTTTGGGAGGGGCGAAAACTGAAGCTTTCTTT,CASSLGGAKTEAFF
few,TRBJ1-2,TRBV19,-,TGTGCCAGTAGTCCAGCCTATGGCTACACCTTC,CASSPAYGYTF
few,TRBJ1-1,TRBV27,TRBD1,TGTGCCAGCAGTTTAGGACAGGACACTGAAGCTTTCTTT,CASSLGQDTEAFF
-,TRBJ2-5,TRBV21-1,-,TGTGCCAGCCCTCCCGGACGGCATATGTATGTGGAGACCCAGTACTTC,CASPPGRHMYVETQYF
few,TRBJ1-5,TRBV19,-,TGTGCCAGTAGTATGGGGTTGGCAGCATATAGCAATCAGCCCCAGCATTTT,CASSMGLAAYSNQPQHF
-,TRBJ1-3,TRBV7-2,-,TGTGCCAGCAGCTTACAGGCAGGGGAATTTCAGGCCTCTGGAAACACCATATATTTT,CASSLQAGEFQASGNTIYF
-,TRBJ1-1,TRBV27,-,TGTGCCAGCGGGGGGATAGGGAACACTGAAGCTTTCTTT,CASGGIGNTEAFF
-,TRBJ2-2,TRBV7-3,-,TGTGCCAGCAGCTTAAGTCCGAGGGATAAAGCCGGGGAGCTGTTTTTT,CASSLSPRDKAGELFF
few,TRBJ1-2,TRBV10-3,TRBD1,TGTGCCATCAATAGACAGGGGGTCGGCTATGGCTACACCTTC,CAINRQGVGYGYTF
-,TRBJ2-3,TRBV20-1,-,TGCAGTGCTAGAGATACGGGAACAGATACGCAGTATTTT,CSARDTGTDTQYF
-,TRBJ1-1,TRBV20-1,-,TGCAGCGTATCGGACGGATTGAACACTGAAGCTTTCTTT,CSVSDGLNTEAFF
-,TRBJ2-3,TRBV18,TRBD1,TGTGCCAGCTCCCCAACCCCGGGACAGGGGACAGATACGCAGTATTTT,CASSPTPGQGTDTQYF
-,TRBJ1-2,TRBV9,-,TGTGCCAGCAGCGAGAGAGATGGGACAAACTATGGCTACACCTTC,CASSERDGTNYGYTF
-,TRBJ2-1,TRBV12-3/TRBV12-4,-,TGTGCCAGCAGTTTAGTAACAGCGGACAATGAGCAGTTCTTC,CASSLVTADNEQFF
-,TRBJ1-2,TRBV25-1,-,TGTGCCAGCAGTGAATCCCCTTTGACAGAAAGAGCATATGGCTACACCTTC,CASSESPLTERAYGYTF
-,TRBJ2-3,TRBV30,TRBD2,TGTGCCTGGACTAGCGGGAACACAGATACGCAGTATTTT,CAWTSGNTDTQYF
few,TRBJ2-3,TRBV2,TRBD2,TGTGCCAGCAGTCCTTCCTACTGGGCGGGAGAGATCACAGATACGCAGTATTTT,CASSPSYWAGEITDTQYF
-,TRBJ2-5,TRBV7-9,TRBD1,TGTGCCAGCAGCTCCCGACAGGGAAGGGAGCAAGAGACCCAGTACTTC,CASSSRQGREQETQYF
-,TRBJ2-7,TRBV5-1,-,TGCGCCAGCAGCTTGACGGGGACCGCCTACGAGCAGTACTTC,CASSLTGTAYEQYF
-,TRBJ2-2,TRBV7-7,-,TGTGCCAGCAGCCGACAAGCGCGCCCCCAGGCCGGGGAGCTGTTTTTT,CASSRQARPQAGELFF
-,TRBJ1-4,TRBV24-1,-,TGTGCCACCAGTGATTCCTCCGGGACGCCTAATGAAAAACTGTTTTTT,CATSDSSGTPNEKLFF
few,TRBJ1-5,TRBV20-1,TRBD1,TGCAGTGCCACCCCGGGACAGCTCAATCAGCCCCAGCATTTT,CSATPGQLNQPQHF
-,TRBJ1-5,TRBV7-3,-,TGTGCCAGCAGCTTAGCAGCGGGGCAGCCCCAGCATTTT,CASSLAAGQPQHF
-,TRBJ2-5,TRBV7-3,TRBD2,TGTGCCAGCAGCTTAACGGGGAGCGCGGGAGGGCGGGAGACCCAGTACTTC,CASSLTGSAGGRETQYF
-,TRBJ2-5,TRBV14,-,TGTGCCAGCAGCCACCGGGCCCCCCAAGGGGGAGAGACCCAGTACTTC,CASSHRAPQGGETQYF
-,TRBJ2-5,TRBV9,TRBD2,TGTGCCAGCAGCGTAGTGGCGGGAGGGCAAGAGACCCAGTACTTC,CASSVVAGGQETQYF
large,TRBJ1-5,TRBV19,TRBD1,TGTGCCAGTAGCAAACAGGGGATTCAGCCCCAGCATTTT,CASSKQGIQPQHF
once,TRBJ2-3,TRBV6-5,TRBD1,TGTGCCAGCAGTTCCCAATTGACAGGGGCCCTCACAGATACGCAGTATTTT,CASSSQLTGALTDTQYF
-,TRBJ2-3,TRBV19,-,TGTGCCAGTAGTATAGATGGCCAGGGTGGAGATACGCAGTATTTT,CASSIDGQGGDTQYF
once,TRBJ2-7,TRBV12-3/TRBV12-4,-,TGTGCCAGCAGTCGGGACCATCTCTCCTTTGAGCAGTACTTC,CASSRDHLSFEQYF
-,TRBJ2-1,TRBV12-3/TRBV12-4,-,TGTGCCACTACGACTGCTTACAATGAGCAGTTCTTC,CATTTAYNEQFF
-,TRBJ2-6,TRBV2,-,TGTGCCAGCAGAGAGCAGCCGAACGGGGCCAACGTCCTGACTTTC,CASREQPNGANVLTF
few,TRBJ1-1,TRBV6-1,TRBD1,TGTGCCAGCAACGGACAGGGTCCGAGAGAAGCTTTCTTT,CASNGQGPREAFF